This TCR beta chain was captured in a study of T cell changes during pregnancy in multiple sclerosis. The CDR3 runs 13 residues. V lost 10 bases and J lost 3, with 15 bases in between. Germline V gene sequence: CDR1 ENHRY, CDR2 SYGVKD. Sequencing used immunoSEQ multiplex PCR; TCRdb keeps in-frame clones, though not all of them. The sample lists roughly 80,000 clones; 93% were seen once. Sequences were derived from peripheral blood, sampled in the second trimester of pregnancy. V usage is TRBV10-3 and J usage is TRBJ1-1; D is perhaps TRBD1 (5 bases). The receptor was isolated from a female donor with multiple sclerosis, enrolled in a pregnancy study. The CDR3 DNA follows: TGTGCCAGCGGAAACGACAGAGACACTGAAGCTTTCTTT. This sequence encodes CASGNDRDTEAFF.